A single sample gave rise to the 22 T cell receptor beta chains below, sequenced in a study of spatial heterogeneity in lung cancer. TCRdb redid the calling of the 5' RACE reads with MiXCR, one entry per CDR3 protein. The table has some 5,000 distinct CDR3 sequences, 28% seen once; the top ten hold around 42%. The time point denotes: sample taken at primary tumor resection. Extraction of whole RNA from tumor, nontumor lung or frozen PBMC preceded unsorted sequencing. Sequenced here: PBMCs, sampled at surgery. Receptor source: a male donor with early-stage non-small cell lung cancer.

The genes are TRBV6-1 and TRBJ2-5; tentatively, D is TRBD1 or TRBD2 (6 bases each). CDR1 and CDR2 (germline): MNHNS, SASEGT. V lost 6 bases, J lost 5 bases, and 16 bases lay in between. The CDR3 has 14 residues. CDR3 residues: CASRRGVEEETQYF. CDR3 DNA sequence: TGTGCCAGCAGGAGGGGGGTCGAGGAGGAGACCCAGTACTTC.

This clonotype is medium-sized. The chain has TRBV7-9 and TRBJ2-5; 10 bases fit TRBD2. The CDR3 is made up of 14 amino acids. After removal of 5 bases from V and 3 bases from J, the junction contained 3 bases not matched to a gene. CDR1 is SEHNR and CDR2 is FQNEAQ in the germline V gene (reference sequence). In DNA, the CDR3 is TGTGCCAGCAGCCCTGGACTAGCGGAAGAGACCCAGTACTTC. This translates into CASSPGLAEETQYF.

This clonotype has more than one count but fewer than ten. The chain employs TRBV6-5 and TRBJ2-5; D is perhaps TRBD1 (5 bases). The V and J ends lost 6 bases and 3 bases respectively, with 14 bases between them. Germline CDR1 is MNHEY and CDR2 is SVGAGI. CDR3 size: 14 residues. The CDR3 sequence is CASRPWGREETQYF. CDR3 coding DNA: TGTGCCAGCAGACCCTGGGGCCGAGAAGAGACCCAGTACTTC.

This clonotype was observed a few times. V is TRBV7-2 and J is TRBJ2-7; 7 bases match TRBD2. V shed 5 bases and J 7 bases; nucleotides not matched to a gene: 5. There are 12 residues in the CDR3. Germline assignment: CDR1 SGHTA and CDR2 FQGNSA. DNA of the CDR3: TGTGCCAGCAGCCGGCGAGCGGGGGAGCAGTACTTC. Translated, it gives CASSRRAGEQYF.

V and J are TRBV4-1 and TRBJ2-1; TRBD2 matches at 7 bases. CDR1 and CDR2 (germline): MGHRA, YSYEKL. V lost 1 base and J lost 9; bases outside the gene matches: 9. This CDR3 is 15 amino acids long. This CDR3 reads CASSQGGGRMSEQFF. The CDR3 DNA sequence: TGCGCCAGCAGCCAAGGGGGCGGGAGAATGAGTGAGCAGTTCTTC.

This chain connects TRBV7-2 to TRBJ2-5, with TRBD2 matching over 9 bases. Looked up from germline, CDR1 is SGHTA and CDR2 is FQGNSA. V gave up 4 bases and J gave up 1 base; unmatched junction bases: 10. This CDR3 has 17 residues. The CDR3 sequence: CASSSFLVAGVQETQYF. Here the CDR3 DNA reads TGTGCCAGCAGCTCCTTTTTGGTAGCGGGGGTCCAAGAGACCCAGTACTTC.

CDR3 coding DNA: TGCAGTGCTCCCACCCCGGGAGAAGCTTTCTTT. Its protein product is CSAPTPGEAFF. The chain couples TRBV20-1 to TRBJ1-1; D is unresolved. Germline V lookup: CDR1 DFQATT, CDR2 SNEGSKA (reference sequence). This CDR3 is built from 11 residues. Trimming removed 5 bases at V and 8 bases at J, with 12 bases between.

This clonotype counts as medium-sized. This chain connects TRBV5-4 to TRBJ2-5; TRBD2 matches 12 bases. The CDR3 extends over 15 amino acids. Per the germline V gene, CDR1 is SGHNT and CDR2 is YYREEE (reference sequence). Trimming removed 4 bases from V and 1 base from J; junction bases left unmatched: 2. CDR3 nucleotide sequence: TGTGCCAGCAGCGCGGGACTAGCGGGCCAAGAGACCCAGTACTTC. Its translation: CASSAGLAGQETQYF.

This clonotype appeared many times. The genes are TRBV5-1 and TRBJ1-6; D is undetermined. Germline V lookup: CDR1 SGHRS, CDR2 YFSETQ. The CDR3 sequence is 15 residues long. V was cut by 0 bases and J by 5 bases, with 9 bases left in between. In DNA, the CDR3 is TGCGCCAGCAGCTTGGACCCGGGAAATAATTCACCCCTCCACTTT. Translation gives CASSLDPGNNSPLHF.

This clonotype was counted at least ten times. The V gene is TRBV29-1, the J gene TRBJ2-1; TRBD2 matches 11 bases. CDR1 is SQVTM and CDR2 is ANQGSEA in the germline V gene. CDR3 length: 14 amino acids. J was trimmed by 4 bases and V by 7 bases; bases with no gene match: 6. The CDR3 region has the DNA TGCAGCGCACGGACTAGCGGGCTATACAATGAGCAGTTCTTC. Its protein is CSARTSGLYNEQFF.

In this sample, this clonotype is medium-sized. The V call is TRBV7-9, the J call TRBJ2-2; D is unclear. Germline V gives CDR1 SEHNR, CDR2 FQNEAQ (reference sequence). The CDR3 runs to 14 residues. V was trimmed by 0 bases and J by 4 bases, leaving 6 bases between them. The CDR3 protein is CASSLAGPTGELFF. CDR3 sequence (DNA): TGTGCCAGCAGCTTAGCGGGCCCCACCGGGGAGCTGTTTTTT.

By sample fraction, this clonotype is medium-sized. The V call is TRBV28, the J call TRBJ2-5; D gene uncertain. This CDR3 spans 15 amino acids. Germline V lookup: CDR1 MDHEN, CDR2 SYDVKM. V dropped 7 bases and J dropped 2 bases, with 17 bases sitting between them. The CDR3 region has the DNA TGTGCCAGCACCCCAAGTCGGGCAGCACAAGAGACCCAGTACTTC. Amino acids: CASTPSRAAQETQYF.

This clonotype is medium-sized. This chain connects TRBV12-3 or TRBV12-4 to TRBJ1-3; D remains ambiguous. The V end was cut by 4 bases, the J end by 0 bases, with 4 bases between. The CDR3 runs 13 residues. CDR3 region: CASSWGSGNTIYF. In nucleotides, the CDR3 is TGTGCCAGCAGTTGGGGCTCTGGAAACACCATATATTTT.

This clonotype has a count of ten or more. As DNA, the CDR3 is TGTGCCAGCAGCTTAACGGGGGGTCAGCCCCAGCATTTT. This encodes CASSLTGGQPQHF. The gene calls are TRBV7-3 and TRBJ1-5; D possibly corresponds to TRBD1 (5 bases). Trimming stripped 0 bases from V and 6 bases from J, with 6 bases between. The germline V gene has CDR1 SGHTA and CDR2 FQGTGA. The CDR3 covers 13 residues. The full variable domain, its missing parts supplied by reference TRBV7-3 and TRBJ1-5, is GAGVSQTPSNKVTEKGKYVELRCDPISGHTALYWYRQSLGQGPEFLIYFQGTGAADDSGLPNDRFFAVRPEGSVSTLKIQRTERGDSAVYLCASSLTGGQPQHFGDGTRLSIL.

This rearrangement joins TRBV7-9 to TRBJ2-1; D is unresolved. CDR1 and CDR2 (germline): SEHNR, FQNEAQ (reference sequence). This CDR3 is 15 amino acids long. V dropped 4 bases and J dropped 0 bases, with 10 bases sitting between them. CDR3 region: CASSYTWSSYNEQFF. CDR3 sequence (DNA): TGTGCCAGCAGCTACACGTGGAGCTCCTACAATGAGCAGTTCTTC.

By share of the sample, this clonotype is medium-sized. CDR3: CASRTRDRDYGYTF. CDR3 bases: TGTGCCAGCAGAACCCGGGACAGGGACTATGGCTACACCTTC. The chain has TRBV6-2 or TRBV6-3 and TRBJ1-2, with 9 bases identical to TRBD1. Germline lookup yields CDR1 MNHEY and CDR2 SVGEGT. Unmatched junction bases numbered 5, after V lost 6 bases and J lost 3 bases. CDR3 length equals 14 residues.

As for this clonotype: A much larger clone differs from this one at a single base, so this may be a read error. V and J are TRBV30 and TRBJ1-4, with 8 bases matching TRBD1. Germline CDR1 GTSNPN, CDR2 SVGIG (reference sequence). This CDR3 comprises 14 residues. The CDR3 here is CVWWTGRKGEKLFF. CDR3 nucleotides: TGTGTCTGGTGGACAGGGAGGAAAGGCGAAAAACTGTTTTTT.

The V call is TRBV6-1, the J call TRBJ1-1; D remains ambiguous. Trimming cost V 8 bases and J 1 base, with 5 bases left between them. Germline V gene lookup returns CDR1 MNHNS and CDR2 SASEGT. The length of the CDR3 is 11 residues. This chain's CDR3 is CASWANTEAFF. The CDR3 region has the DNA TGTGCCAGCTGGGCGAACACTGAAGCTTTCTTT.

This clonotype was counted between two and nine times. This chain links TRBV5-1 with TRBJ1-2; 8 bases are shared with TRBD1. With V trimmed by 0 bases and J by 4 bases, 14 bases remained unmatched. CDR1 SGHRS and CDR2 YFSETQ come from the germline V gene. The CDR3 contains 18 residues. CDR3 DNA: TGCGCCAGCAGCTTGGCCCCCAGGGACAGGCGTTCTAGCTATGGCTACACCTTC. Translation gives CASSLAPRDRRSSYGYTF.

By sample share, this clonotype is medium-sized. The genes are TRBV28 and TRBJ2-1; 10 bases fit TRBD2. J was trimmed by 8 bases and V by 5 bases; bases with no gene match: 18. Germline V lookup: CDR1 MDHEN, CDR2 SYDVKM. CDR3 size: 18 residues. The CDR3 DNA follows: TGTGCCAGCAGTGCCCGCAGGGATTCTAGCGGGAGAGGGGATGAGCAGTTCTTC. It yields the protein CASSARRDSSGRGDEQFF.

The rearrangement uses TRBV4-2 and TRBJ1-5; perhaps TRBD1 as D (5 bases). Germline loops: CDR1 LGHNA, CDR2 YNFKEQ. The CDR3 totals 13 residues. V was trimmed by 4 bases and J by 4 bases, leaving 8 bases between them. The CDR3 nucleotides read TGTGCCAGCAGCCGCGAGGGGAATCAGCCCCAGCATTTT. Its protein is CASSREGNQPQHF.

This rearrangement joins TRBV20-1 to TRBJ2-3; possibly TRBD2 for D (5 bases). The CDR3 is 16 residues long. CDR1 DFQATT and CDR2 SNEGSKA come from the germline V gene (reference sequence). Trimming took 2 bases from V and 0 from J, leaving 15 bases between them. This chain's CDR3 is CSARPPDWLSTDTQYF. CDR3 coding DNA: TGCAGTGCTAGACCCCCGGACTGGTTGAGCACAGATACGCAGTATTTT.